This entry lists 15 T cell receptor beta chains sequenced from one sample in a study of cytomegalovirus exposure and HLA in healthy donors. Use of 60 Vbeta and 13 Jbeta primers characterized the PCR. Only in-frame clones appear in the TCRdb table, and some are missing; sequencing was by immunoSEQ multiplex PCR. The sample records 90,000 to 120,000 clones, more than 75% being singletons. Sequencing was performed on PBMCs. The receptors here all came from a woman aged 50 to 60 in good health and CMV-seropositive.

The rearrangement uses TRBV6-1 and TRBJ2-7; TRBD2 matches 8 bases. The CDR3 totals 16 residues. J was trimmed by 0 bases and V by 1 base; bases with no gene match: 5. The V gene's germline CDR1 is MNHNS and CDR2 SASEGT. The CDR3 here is CASSEGVSGISYEQYF. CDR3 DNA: TGTGCCAGCAGTGAAGGGGTTAGCGGGATCTCCTACGAGCAGTACTTC.

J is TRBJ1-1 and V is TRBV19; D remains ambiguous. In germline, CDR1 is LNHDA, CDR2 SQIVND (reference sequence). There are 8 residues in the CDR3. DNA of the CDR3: TGTTCGACGGGTTTAGCTTTCTTT. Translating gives CSTGLAFF.

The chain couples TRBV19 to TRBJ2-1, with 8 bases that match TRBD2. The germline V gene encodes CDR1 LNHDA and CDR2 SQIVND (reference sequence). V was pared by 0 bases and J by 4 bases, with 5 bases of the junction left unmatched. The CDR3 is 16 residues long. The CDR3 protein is CASSIELREAYNEQFF. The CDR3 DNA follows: TGTGCCAGTAGTATAGAACTGCGGGAGGCGTACAATGAGCAGTTCTTC.

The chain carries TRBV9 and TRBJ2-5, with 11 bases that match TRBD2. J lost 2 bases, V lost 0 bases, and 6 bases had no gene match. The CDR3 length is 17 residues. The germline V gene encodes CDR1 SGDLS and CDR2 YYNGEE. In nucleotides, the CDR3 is TGTGCCAGCAGCGTAGAGGGACGACTAGCGGGACAAGAGACCCAGTACTTC. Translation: CASSVEGRLAGQETQYF.

In DNA form, the CDR3 reads TGCGCCAGCAGCCCCTTGACAGGGGATGTAACGGCCGGGGAGCTGTTTTTT. It encodes CASSPLTGDVTAGELFF. The chain employs TRBV5-1 and TRBJ2-2, with TRBD1 matching over 8 bases. The CDR3 runs to 17 residues. V shed 4 bases, J shed 6 bases, and the junction held 14 bases outside the gene matches. Germline V gene lookup returns CDR1 SGHRS and CDR2 YFSETQ.

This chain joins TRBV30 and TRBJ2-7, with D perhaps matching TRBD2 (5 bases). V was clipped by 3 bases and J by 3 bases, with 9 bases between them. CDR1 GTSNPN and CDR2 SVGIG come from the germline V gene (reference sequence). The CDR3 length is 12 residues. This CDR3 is CAWRASFYEQYF. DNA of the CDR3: TGTGCCTGGAGGGCTAGCTTCTACGAGCAGTACTTC.

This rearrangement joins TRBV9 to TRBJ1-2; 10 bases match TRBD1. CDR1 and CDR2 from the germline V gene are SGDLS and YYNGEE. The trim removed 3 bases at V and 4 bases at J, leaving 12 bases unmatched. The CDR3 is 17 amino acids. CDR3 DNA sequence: TGTGCCAGCAGCGCGGGACAGGGGTCGAGGAAGAGCTATGGCTACACCTTC. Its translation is CASSAGQGSRKSYGYTF.

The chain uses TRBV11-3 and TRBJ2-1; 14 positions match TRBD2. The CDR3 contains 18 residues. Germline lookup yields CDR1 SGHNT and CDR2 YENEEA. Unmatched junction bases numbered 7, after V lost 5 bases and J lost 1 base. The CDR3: CASSPGLAGDGSYNEQFF. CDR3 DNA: TGTGCCAGCAGCCCGGGACTAGCGGGAGACGGGTCCTACAATGAGCAGTTCTTC. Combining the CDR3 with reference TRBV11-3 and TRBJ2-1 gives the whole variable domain EAGVVQSPRYKIIEKKQPVAFWCNPISGHNTLYWYLQNLGQGPELLIRYENEEAVDDSQLPKDRFSAERLKGVDSTLKIQPAELGDSAVYLCASSPGLAGDGSYNEQFFGPGTRLTVL.

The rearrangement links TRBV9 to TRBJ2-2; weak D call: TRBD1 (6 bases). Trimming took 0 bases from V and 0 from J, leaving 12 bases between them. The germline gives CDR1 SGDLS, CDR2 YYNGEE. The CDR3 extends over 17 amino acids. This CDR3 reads CASSVEWGLTNTGELFF. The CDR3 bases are TGTGCCAGCAGCGTAGAATGGGGGCTAACGAACACCGGGGAGCTGTTTTTT. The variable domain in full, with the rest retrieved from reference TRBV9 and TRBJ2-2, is DSGVTQTPKHLITATGQRVTLRCSPRSGDLSVYWYQQSLDQGLQFLIQYYNGEERAKGNILERFSAQQFPDLHSELNLSSLELGDSALYFCASSVEWGLTNTGELFFGEGSRLTVL.

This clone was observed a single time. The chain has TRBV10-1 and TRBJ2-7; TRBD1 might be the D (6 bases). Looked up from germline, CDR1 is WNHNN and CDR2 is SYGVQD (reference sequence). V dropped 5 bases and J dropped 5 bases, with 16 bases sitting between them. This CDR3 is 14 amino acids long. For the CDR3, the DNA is TGCGCCAGCAGTCGACAGGACGTAGGGAACGAGCAGTACTTC. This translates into CASSRQDVGNEQYF.

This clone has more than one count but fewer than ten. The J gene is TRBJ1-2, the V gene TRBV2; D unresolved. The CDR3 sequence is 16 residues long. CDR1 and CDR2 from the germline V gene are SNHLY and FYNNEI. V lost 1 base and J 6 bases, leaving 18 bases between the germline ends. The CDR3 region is CASSEVRTPSPHGYTF. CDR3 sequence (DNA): TGTGCCAGCAGTGAAGTCAGAACCCCGTCTCCGCATGGCTACACCTTC.

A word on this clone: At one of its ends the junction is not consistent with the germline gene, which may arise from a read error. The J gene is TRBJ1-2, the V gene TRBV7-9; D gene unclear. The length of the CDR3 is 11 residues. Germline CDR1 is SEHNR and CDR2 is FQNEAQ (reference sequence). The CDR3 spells CSSSLSSGYTF. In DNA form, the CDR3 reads TGTTCCAGCAGCTTAAGTAGTGGCTACACCTTC.

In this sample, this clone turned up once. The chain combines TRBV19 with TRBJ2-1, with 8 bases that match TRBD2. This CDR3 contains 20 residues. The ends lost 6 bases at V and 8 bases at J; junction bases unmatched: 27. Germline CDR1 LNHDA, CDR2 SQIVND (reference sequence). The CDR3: CASSTVPGGAGGNGGDEQFF. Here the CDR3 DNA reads TGTGCCAGTAGCACAGTCCCCGGGGGGGCGGGGGGCAACGGGGGGGATGAGCAGTTCTTC.

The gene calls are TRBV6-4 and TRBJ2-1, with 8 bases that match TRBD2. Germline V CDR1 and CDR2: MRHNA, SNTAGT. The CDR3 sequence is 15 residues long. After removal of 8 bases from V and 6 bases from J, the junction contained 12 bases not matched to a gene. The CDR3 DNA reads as TGTGCCAGCTCGCGGCGGGCGGGGGGAATCAATGAGCAGTTCTTC. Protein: CASSRRAGGINEQFF.

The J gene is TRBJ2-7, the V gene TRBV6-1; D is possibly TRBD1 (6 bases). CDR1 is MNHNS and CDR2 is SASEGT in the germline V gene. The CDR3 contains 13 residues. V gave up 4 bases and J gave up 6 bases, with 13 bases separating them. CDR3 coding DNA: TGTGCCAGCAGTGTAGTGGGACAATCCGAGCAGTACTTC. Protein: CASSVVGQSEQYF.